The rows below give T cell receptor beta chains drawn from one sample of a study of CD8 T cells in ankylosing spondylitis. TCRdb redid the calling of the 5' RACE reads with MiXCR, one entry per CDR3 protein. The sample yields under 200,000 distinct CDR3 sequences, around 10% seen once. The sequenced sample consisted of blood, either unsorted or a sorted T cell fraction (not recorded which). The receptors originated from a male donor with ankylosing spondylitis or in good health (not recorded which). Both conserved end residues are part of each CDR3. The D gene is left open where the match is weak. The size entry is marked missing in some rows and otherwise reads once, few, many or a size class.

clone size: few; J gene: TRBJ2-7; D gene: TRBD1; V gene: TRBV7-9; CDR3 DNA: TGTGCCAGCAGCTTAGGGTCGGGACAGATCTACGAGCAGTACTTC; CDR3 protein: CASSLGSGQIYEQYF
clone size: many; J gene: TRBJ1-1; D gene: NA; V gene: TRBV12-3/TRBV12-4; CDR3 DNA: TGTGCCAGCAGTCAGACAGCAACGTTCACTGAAGCTTTCTTT; CDR3 protein: CASSQTATFTEAFF
clone size: many; J gene: TRBJ1-1; D gene: TRBD1; V gene: TRBV12-3/TRBV12-4; CDR3 DNA: TGTGCCAGCAGAGATATACAGGGGGGGAACACTGAAGCTTTCTTT; CDR3 protein: CASRDIQGGNTEAFF
clone size: many; J gene: TRBJ2-7; D gene: NA; V gene: TRBV5-1; CDR3 DNA: TGCGCCAGCAGCTTGCTGAGCCACTCCTACGAGCAGTACTTC; CDR3 protein: CASSLLSHSYEQYF
clone size: NA; J gene: TRBJ2-3; D gene: TRBD1; V gene: TRBV7-8; CDR3 DNA: TGTGCCAGCAGCATCAGACTCCGGGACAGAAGGCGCACAGATACGCAGTATTTT; CDR3 protein: CASSIRLRDRRRTDTQYF
clone size: many; J gene: TRBJ2-6; D gene: NA; V gene: TRBV9; CDR3 DNA: TGTGCCAGCAGCCAAGGCTCTGGGGCCAACGTCCTGACTTTC; CDR3 protein: CASSQGSGANVLTF
clone size: few; J gene: TRBJ2-5; D gene: NA; V gene: TRBV4-1; CDR3 DNA: TGCGCCAGCAGCCAAGGCGGCACTAAACAAGAGACCCAGTACTTC; CDR3 protein: CASSQGGTKQETQYF
clone size: few; J gene: TRBJ2-5; D gene: NA; V gene: TRBV7-9; CDR3 DNA: TGTGCCAGCAGCTTAGCCGGGACCCAGCCTCAAACGACCCAGTACTTC; CDR3 protein: CASSLAGTQPQTTQYF
clone size: many; J gene: TRBJ2-7; D gene: NA; V gene: TRBV19; CDR3 DNA: TGTGCCAGTAGTGCGGTGGGCTACGAGCAGTACTTC; CDR3 protein: CASSAVGYEQYF
clone size: many; J gene: TRBJ2-3; D gene: NA; V gene: TRBV12-3/TRBV12-4; CDR3 DNA: TGTGCCAGCAGTGAAGCGGATACGCAGTATTTT; CDR3 protein: CASSEADTQYF
clone size: many; J gene: TRBJ2-5; D gene: NA; V gene: TRBV5-1; CDR3 DNA: TGCGCCAGCAGCTTGGCCTCGACTACCATCCAAGAGACCCAGTACTTC; CDR3 protein: CASSLASTTIQETQYF
clone size: NA; J gene: TRBJ2-6; D gene: TRBD2; V gene: TRBV7-2; CDR3 DNA: TGTGCCAGCAGCCCATCGACCCGTTGGGCGGGAGGGTTCCCTGGGGCCAACGTCCTGACTTTC; CDR3 protein: CASSPSTRWAGGFPGANVLTF
clone size: many; J gene: TRBJ1-2; D gene: NA; V gene: TRBV6-2/TRBV6-3; CDR3 DNA: TGTGCCAGCAGACCATCAGGGGCGCGATGGGGCTACACCTTC; CDR3 protein: CASRPSGARWGYTF
clone size: many; J gene: TRBJ2-3; D gene: TRBD2; V gene: TRBV10-2; CDR3 DNA: TGCGCCAGCAGCGTCATACTAGCGGGGGGGCCAGATACGCAGTATTTT; CDR3 protein: CASSVILAGGPDTQYF
clone size: few; J gene: TRBJ1-5; D gene: NA; V gene: TRBV6-6; CDR3 DNA: TGTGCCGCTTTGGGGGGTGGTCAGCCCCAGCATTTT; CDR3 protein: CAALGGGQPQHF
clone size: many; J gene: TRBJ1-4; D gene: TRBD1; V gene: TRBV29-1; CDR3 DNA: TGCAGCGTTGTTATCAGGGGGTTGGAAAAACTGTTTTTT; CDR3 protein: CSVVIRGLEKLFF
clone size: NA; J gene: TRBJ1-4; D gene: TRBD1; V gene: TRBV2; CDR3 DNA: TGTGCCAGCCTCCTAGACAGGGCCGGTAATGAAAAACTGTTTTTT; CDR3 protein: CASLLDRAGNEKLFF
clone size: many; J gene: TRBJ2-1; D gene: NA; V gene: TRBV15; CDR3 DNA: TGTGCCACCAGCCGTTCAGGGGAGACCTACAATGAGCAGTTCTTC; CDR3 protein: CATSRSGETYNEQFF
clone size: many; J gene: TRBJ2-7; D gene: NA; V gene: TRBV27; CDR3 DNA: TGTGCCAGCAGTATCAGATCTACGCGGTACTTC; CDR3 protein: CASSIRSTRYF
clone size: NA; J gene: TRBJ2-2; D gene: TRBD2; V gene: TRBV24-1; CDR3 DNA: TGTGCCGCCTCAACTAGCGCGAACACCGGGGAGCTGTTTTTT; CDR3 protein: CAASTSANTGELFF
clone size: many; J gene: TRBJ1-2; D gene: TRBD1; V gene: TRBV9; CDR3 DNA: TGTGCCAGCAGCAAACGGACAGGGGACTACACCTTC; CDR3 protein: CASSKRTGDYTF
clone size: many; J gene: TRBJ1-5; D gene: NA; V gene: TRBV4-1; CDR3 DNA: TGCGCCAGCAGCCAAGCATCAGGGGGCAATCAGCCCCAGCATTTT; CDR3 protein: CASSQASGGNQPQHF